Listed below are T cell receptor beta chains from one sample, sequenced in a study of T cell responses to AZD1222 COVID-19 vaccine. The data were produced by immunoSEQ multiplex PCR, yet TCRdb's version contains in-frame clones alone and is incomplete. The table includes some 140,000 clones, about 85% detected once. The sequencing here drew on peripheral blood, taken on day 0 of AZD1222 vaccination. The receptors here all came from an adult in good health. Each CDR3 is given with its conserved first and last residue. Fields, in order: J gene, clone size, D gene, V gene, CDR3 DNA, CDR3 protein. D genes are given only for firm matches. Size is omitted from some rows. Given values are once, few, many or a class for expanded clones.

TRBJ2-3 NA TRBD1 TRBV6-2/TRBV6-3 TGTGCCAGCAGTCCACAGGGGAGCACAGATACGCAGTATTTT CASSPQGSTDTQYF
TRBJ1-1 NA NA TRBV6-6 TGTGCCAGCAGTAGGGAGGCTGAAGCTTTCTTT CASSREAEAFF
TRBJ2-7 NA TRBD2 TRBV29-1 TGCAGCGTTCTGACTAGCGGGCACGAGCAGTACTTC CSVLTSGHEQYF
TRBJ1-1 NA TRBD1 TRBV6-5 TGTGCCAGCAGTTACCAGGACAGGGTGAAAACTGAAGCTTTCTTT CASSYQDRVKTEAFF
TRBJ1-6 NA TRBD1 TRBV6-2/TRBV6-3 TGTGCCAGCAGTTATATACCGGGACAGGGCGATTCACCCCTCCACTTT CASSYIPGQGDSPLHF
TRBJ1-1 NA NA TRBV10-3 TGTGCCATCAGGGGGCCGGACACTGAAGCTTTCTTT CAIRGPDTEAFF
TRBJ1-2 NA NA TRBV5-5 TGTGCCAGCAGCTCACTAATTCTTGGGCCTAAAGGCGGCTATGGCTACACCTTC CASSSLILGPKGGYGYTF
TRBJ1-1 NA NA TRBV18 TGTGCCAGCTCACCATCCTCGGGCAGGGAAGTAACTGAAGCTTTCTTT CASSPSSGREVTEAFF
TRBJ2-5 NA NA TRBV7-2 TGTGCCAGCAGCTTAGCGTGGGGAGAGACCCAGTACTTC CASSLAWGETQYF
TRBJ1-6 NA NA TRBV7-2 TGTGCCAGCAGCTCCGGGGGGGGTATTCCTGCACCCCTCCACTTT CASSSGGGIPAPLHF
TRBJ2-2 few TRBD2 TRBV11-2 TGTGCCAGCAACCCGCTAGCGGGGTTAAACACCGGGGAGCTGTTTTTT CASNPLAGLNTGELFF
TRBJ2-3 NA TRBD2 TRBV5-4 TGTGCCAGCAGCCCCAAACTGACTAGCGGGGGCGGCACAGATACGCAGTATTTT CASSPKLTSGGGTDTQYF
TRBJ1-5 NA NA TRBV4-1 TGCGCCAGCAGACCCGGGAGATCTAGCAATCAGCCCCAGCATTTT CASRPGRSSNQPQHF
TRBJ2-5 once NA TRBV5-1 TGCGCCAGCAGCGTAACCCCTAGTAACGGCCAAGAGACCCAGTACTTC CASSVTPSNGQETQYF
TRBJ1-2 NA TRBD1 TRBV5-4 TGTGCCAGCAGCCGGACAGGAAACTATGGCTACACCTTC CASSRTGNYGYTF
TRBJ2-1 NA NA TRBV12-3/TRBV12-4 NA CASSSSGNNEQFF
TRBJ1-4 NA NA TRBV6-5 TGTGCCAGCAGTTACCGCGCCGGGGGGATGAGAGAAAAACTGTTTTTT CASSYRAGGMREKLFF
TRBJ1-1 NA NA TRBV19 TGTGCCAGTATCTCATTGAGAGGGGTGGTCGCTGAAGCTTTCTTT CASISLRGVVAEAFF
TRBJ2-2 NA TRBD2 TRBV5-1 TGCGCCAGCAGCGGACTAGCGGGGCCCACCGGGGAGCTGTTTTTT CASSGLAGPTGELFF
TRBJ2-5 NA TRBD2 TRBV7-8 TGTGCCAGCAGCTTACCCCGTTTCAGGACTAGCGGGGGACACCAAGAGACCCAGTACTTC CASSLPRFRTSGGHQETQYF
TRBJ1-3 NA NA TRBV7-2 TGTGCCAGCCGACAGGATCGCTCTGGAAACACCATATATTTT CASRQDRSGNTIYF
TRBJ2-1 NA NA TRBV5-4 TGTGCCAGCAGCTTGAAGGGAAATGAGCAGTTCTTC CASSLKGNEQFF
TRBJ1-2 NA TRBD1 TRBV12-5 TGTGCTAGTCAGCCGACAGGGAACTATGGCTACACCTTC CASQPTGNYGYTF
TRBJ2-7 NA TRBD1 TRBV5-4 TGTGCCAGCAGCTTAAAGGGGGCTGACTACGAGCAGTACTTC CASSLKGADYEQYF
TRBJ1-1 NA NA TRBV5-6 TGTGCCAGCAGCTTGATGGGCAGGCGGGGGAATAGGGACACTGAAGCTTTCTTT CASSLMGRRGNRDTEAFF
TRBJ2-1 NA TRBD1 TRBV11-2 TGTGCCAGCAGCTCCCGGGACAGGGATGTCGATGAGCAGTTCTTC CASSSRDRDVDEQFF
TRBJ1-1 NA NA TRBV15 TGTGCCACCAGCAGACGGTATAACACTGAAGCTTTCTTT CATSRRYNTEAFF
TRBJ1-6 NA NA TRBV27 TGTGCCAGCAGTGGGGCAGGGGCAAGAAACTCACCCCTCCACTTT CASSGAGARNSPLHF
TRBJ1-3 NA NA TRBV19 TGTGCCACCGCGAGAGGCTCTGGAAACACCATATATTTT CATARGSGNTIYF
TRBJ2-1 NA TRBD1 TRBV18 TGTGCCAGCTCACCGGGCCTACAGGGGGCCGGGTACAATGAGCAGTTCTTC CASSPGLQGAGYNEQFF
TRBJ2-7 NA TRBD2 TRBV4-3 TGCGCCAGCAGCCAGTACGGGGGGGGGACCTACGAGCAGTACTTC CASSQYGGGTYEQYF
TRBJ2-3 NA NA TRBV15 TGTGCCACCAGCAACACGATAGCGCAGTATTTT CATSNTIAQYF
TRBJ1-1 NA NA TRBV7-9 TGTGCCAGCAGCTTAATGGAGATGAACACTGAAGCTTTCTTT CASSLMEMNTEAFF
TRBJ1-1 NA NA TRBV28 TGTGCCAGCAGCTACTTACAGGGCTATCACATGAACACTGAAGCTTTCTTT CASSYLQGYHMNTEAFF
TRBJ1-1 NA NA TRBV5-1 TGCGCCAGCAGCTTTAACAGCTTCTACCAAGACACTGAAGCTTTCTTT CASSFNSFYQDTEAFF
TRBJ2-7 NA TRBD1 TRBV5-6 TGTGCCAGCAGCGGCGGGACAGGCTGGGACGAGCAGTACTTC CASSGGTGWDEQYF
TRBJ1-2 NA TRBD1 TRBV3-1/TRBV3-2 TGTGCCAGCAGCCAAACGCAGGGGGCAGCTAACTATGGCTACACCTTC CASSQTQGAANYGYTF
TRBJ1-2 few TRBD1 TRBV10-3 TGTGCCACTGCCCGGGACAGCAACTATGGCTACACCTTC CATARDSNYGYTF
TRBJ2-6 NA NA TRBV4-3 TGCGCCAGCAGCCAAGAACGTTACTCTGGGGCCAACGTCCTGACTTTC CASSQERYSGANVLTF
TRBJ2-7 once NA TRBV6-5 TGTGCCGCCTACGCCGGGCTCTCCTACGAGCAGTACTTC CAAYAGLSYEQYF
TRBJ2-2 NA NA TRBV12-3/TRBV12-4 TGTGCCAGCAGTTTATTTGTCGCCGGGGAGCTGTTTTTT CASSLFVAGELFF
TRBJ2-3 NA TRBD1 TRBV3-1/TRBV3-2 TGTGCCAGCAGCCAAGTCGGGCGACAGGGGGCAGATACGCAGTATTTT CASSQVGRQGADTQYF
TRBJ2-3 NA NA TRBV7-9 TGTGCCAGCAGCTTAATCCTCCAAGAGGGAGCGGTGGATACGCAGTATTTT CASSLILQEGAVDTQYF
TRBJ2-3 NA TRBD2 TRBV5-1 TGCGCCAGCAGCTTGGTCGGGGGGGCGACAGATACGCAGTATTTT CASSLVGGATDTQYF